The rows below give T cell receptor beta chains drawn from one sample of a study of monozygotic twins with inflammatory bowel disease. TCRdb re-called the 5' RACE reads; every CDR3 protein appears as one record, without DNA. Its table lists some 160,000 distinct CDR3 sequences. The sequenced sample was blood. These receptors were taken from a human donor with ulcerative colitis or Crohn's disease, or a healthy co-twin of an affected twin (not recorded which). The CDR3 runs from the conserved cysteine through the conserved F or W. Fields, in order: J gene, V gene, CDR3 length, CDR3 protein.

TRBJ1-1 | TRBV20-1 | 12 | CRGTWSVPEAFF
TRBJ1-1 | TRBV20-1 | 14 | CSARLRVGPSEAFF
TRBJ1-5 | TRBV4-1 | 14 | CASSQDRDHQPQHF
TRBJ2-2 | TRBV6-1 | 15 | CASSARQVEVGELFF
TRBJ2-7 | TRBV18 | 15 | CASSPPSGQESEQYF
TRBJ2-1 | TRBV6-2/TRBV6-3 | 13 | CATGTSLRGEQFF
TRBJ2-5 | TRBV2 | 14 | CASSEVRGGETQYF
TRBJ2-7 | TRBV27 | 15 | CASSFMLRGVYEQYF
TRBJ2-1 | TRBV11-3 | 14 | CASSLVLYPSEQFF
TRBJ2-5 | TRBV28 | 13 | CASISGPQETQYF
TRBJ1-6 | TRBV7-6 | 14 | CASSSTGGGSPLYF
TRBJ2-2 | TRBV7-2 | 16 | CASSPRTPQVTGELFF
TRBJ1-2 | TRBV7-6 | 14 | CASSRTTANYGYTF
TRBJ2-5 | TRBV7-6 | 16 | CASSLGRGVREETQYF
TRBJ1-3 | TRBV6-1 | 16 | CASSARDANSGNTIYF
TRBJ2-1 | TRBV7-6 | 16 | CASSLLGQGIVNEQFF
TRBJ1-1 | TRBV11-2 | 13 | CASSVDRNTEAFF
TRBJ2-2 | TRBV6-1 | 14 | CASRESWLSGELFF
TRBJ2-1 | TRBV6-4 | 14 | CASSEEGGYNEQFF
TRBJ1-3 | TRBV12-3/TRBV12-4 | 16 | CASSPRSRAPGNTIYF
TRBJ2-7 | TRBV5-4 | 14 | CASSLASGKQQQYF
TRBJ1-1 | TRBV29-1 | 11 | CSVSIGTEAFF
TRBJ2-1 | TRBV14 | 18 | CASSHREGGLAVYNEQFF
TRBJ1-6 | TRBV6-6 | 14 | CASSYVSTNSPLHF
TRBJ2-1 | TRBV7-3 | 15 | CASSPGNSGRNEQFF
TRBJ2-5 | TRBV15 | 12 | CAPREMPETQYF
TRBJ2-3 | TRBV6-2/TRBV6-3 | 17 | CASSYPWTSGRQDTQYF
TRBJ1-4 | TRBV20-1 | 15 | CSARPAGTPNEKLFF
TRBJ2-3 | TRBV10-3 | 16 | CAISESPSGGMNTQYF
TRBJ1-4 | TRBV29-1 | 12 | CSVEQGREKLFF
TRBJ1-6 | TRBV5-1 | 18 | CASSSGQGASSYNSPLHF
TRBJ2-3 | TRBV7-2 | 17 | CASSLWTSGGTTDTQYF
TRBJ2-2 | TRBV10-3 | 14 | CAIPSGKNTGELFF
TRBJ1-5 | TRBV20-1 | 13 | CSARGLGNQPQHF
TRBJ2-7 | TRBV4-1 | 15 | CASSPTSGKLYEQYF
TRBJ2-7 | TRBV27 | 14 | CASSLRGTRGEQYF
TRBJ2-7 | TRBV7-2 | 16 | CASSDRTSGPSYEQYF
TRBJ1-2 | TRBV29-1 | 17 | CSVPGSEVHSRNYGYTF
TRBJ1-1 | TRBV28 | 14 | CASSPPGVLFEAFF
TRBJ1-2 | TRBV5-1 | 14 | CASTGQGTSVGYTF
TRBJ1-1 | TRBV7-2 | 13 | CASSSQARTEAFF
TRBJ2-1 | TRBV20-1 | 13 | CSAPPRGYNEQFF
TRBJ1-1 | TRBV7-4 | 13 | CASSRTGGGWAFF
TRBJ1-2 | TRBV4-1 | 15 | CASSQALGRVYGYTF
TRBJ2-3 | TRBV30 | 13 | CAWSVGRADTQYF
TRBJ2-5 | TRBV6-1 | 16 | CASRGSGEGFGVTQYF
TRBJ2-2 | TRBV21-1 | 17 | CASSNRPGGANTGELFF
TRBJ1-5 | TRBV7-6 | 19 | CASSLVPGQARYSNQPQHF
TRBJ2-1 | TRBV20-1 | 17 | CSASGSFGALISNEQFF
TRBJ1-5 | TRBV11-2 | 11 | CASSPYQPQHF
TRBJ1-1 | TRBV3-1 | 12 | CASSPGQRAAFF
TRBJ2-4 | TRBV20-1 | 17 | CSARVQGQGAAKNIQYF
TRBJ2-7 | TRBV6-2/TRBV6-3 | 12 | CASSSDLYEQYF
TRBJ1-4 | TRBV20-1 | 15 | CSARLPGHTNEKLFF
TRBJ2-7 | TRBV20-1 | 15 | CSARDWLAEAYEQYF
TRBJ2-5 | TRBV6-5 | 14 | CASSSRGVQETQYF
TRBJ1-1 | TRBV3-1 | 15 | CASSQARTAIAEAFF
TRBJ1-5 | TRBV7-7 | 14 | CAREQGLGNQPQHF